This T cell receptor beta chain was documented in a study of shared T cell receptors in the human thymus. The table came from immunoSEQ multiplex PCR; TCRdb's copy has only in-frame clones and leaves some out. The sample consists of hundreds of thousands of clones, around 87% of them appearing once. Per the germline V gene, CDR1 is SGDLS and CDR2 is YYNGEE. This CDR3 has 17 amino acids. V lost 0 bases and J lost 4, with 19 bases in between. These data are also associated with another study on human thymus T cells. That publication notes: From resections taken during corrective heart surgery, the thymus tissue was obtained.

The gene calls are TRBV9 and TRBJ1-2, with D tentatively TRBD1 (6 bases). What was sequenced was thymocytes. The receptor comes from a boy younger than two with a congenital heart defect. The chain's CDR3 is CASSVERFGGQIYGYTF. In DNA, the CDR3 is TGTGCCAGCAGCGTAGAGCGTTTCGGGGGGCAAATCTATGGCTACACCTTC.